The 29 T cell receptor beta chains listed next were all sequenced from one sample in a study of shared clonotypes between healthy human individuals (dated by TCRdb to 2018 to 2020). Libraries were built with the immunoSEQ multiplex PCR assay. TCRdb's version of the immuneACCESS table is confined to in-frame rearrangements and falls short of the full clone set. An unresolved V gene accounts for under half of the shortfall where checked; the remainder is of unknown origin. This sample is represented by fewer than 1.4 million clones; around three quarters of them were singletons. The ten largest clones take up under 0.8% of the sample. What was sequenced was memory CD4+ T cells from PBMCs. Interpreted using the paper, the cell subset or site label stands for: CD45RA-negative fraction. The receptors stem from a man younger than 35 in good health. Some clones in this sample may be carry-over from other donors' samples.

This clone occurred a few times. V is TRBV2 and J is TRBJ2-6; D unresolved. Germline CDR1 is SNHLY and CDR2 is FYNNEI. V gave up 6 bases and J gave up 2 bases, with 11 bases separating them. The CDR3 extends over 15 amino acids. The CDR3 nucleotides read TGTGCCAGCAGGAGTGGGGTTACTGGGGCCAACGTCCTGACTTTC. This translates into CASRSGVTGANVLTF.

DNA for the CDR3: TGTGCCAGCAGCTCCTCCGGGGAGCGGTTGTACAATGAGCAGTTCTTC. Amino acids: CASSSSGERLYNEQFF. V and J are TRBV9 and TRBJ2-1; the D gene is possibly TRBD2 (5 bases). V was shortened by 4 bases and J by 4 bases, with 18 bases between the two germline ends. Germline loops: CDR1 SGDLS, CDR2 YYNGEE. The CDR3 is 16 amino acids.

With respect to this clone: This may come from a read error, since a much larger clone is one base off. The rearrangement joins TRBV4-1 to TRBJ1-2; no firm D call. Germline CDR1 and CDR2: MGHRA and YSYEKL. This CDR3 has 13 amino acids. The CDR3 spells CVSSHEVERGYTF. DNA for the CDR3: TGCGTCAGCAGCCACGAAGTGGAGCGAGGCTACACCTTC.

The rearrangement links TRBV15 to TRBJ2-7; perhaps TRBD2 as D (5 bases). Germline assignment: CDR1 LNHNV and CDR2 YYDKDF (reference sequence). V shed 1 base and J shed 2 bases, with 12 bases lying between them. The CDR3 spans 15 residues. CDR3 residues: CATSRGLDGAYEQYF. CDR3 nucleotide sequence: TGTGCCACCAGCAGAGGATTAGACGGGGCCTACGAGCAGTACTTC.

The count of this clone is one. V usage is TRBV30 and J usage is TRBJ2-3; D is unresolved. The CDR3 runs to 14 residues. V was cut by 4 bases and J by 0 bases, with 11 bases left in between. Germline-derived CDR1 and CDR2 are GTSNPN and SVGIG (reference sequence). The CDR3 DNA follows: TGTGCCTGGAAGGTGGTTGCTAGCACAGATACGCAGTATTTT. It encodes CAWKVVASTDTQYF.

For this clone: A read error may produce the germline difference seen at one junction end. Other DNA sequences in the same sample also yield this CDR3. The V and J genes are TRBV6-5 and TRBJ2-6, with D tentatively TRBD1 (5 bases). Germline V lookup: CDR1 MNHEY, CDR2 SVGAGI. The CDR3 totals 14 residues. DNA for the CDR3: TGTGCCAGCAGTTACTCGTCTGGGGCCAACGTCCTGACCTTC. It specifies CASSYSSGANVLTF.

The DNA of the CDR3 is TGTGCCAGCAGCGATAAAACCGGGACTAGTCTGTTCTTC. Translated: CASSDKTGTSLFF. V gene TRBV5-8 combines with J gene TRBJ2-1; 8 positions agree with TRBD2. CDR3 length: 13 amino acids. CDR1 SGHTS and CDR2 YDEGEE come from the germline V gene. J gave up 15 bases and V 4 bases, and 12 bases lay outside the gene matches.

For this clone: Possible read error: a much larger clone is one base away. The DNA of the CDR3 is TGCAGCGTTGAAAGGGACAGAAACATTCAGTACTTC. Translating it yields CSVERDRNIQYF. The chain is built from TRBV29-1 and TRBJ2-4, with 7 bases that match TRBD1. The CDR3 has 12 residues. CDR1 and CDR2 from the germline V gene are SQVTM and ANQGSEA. V was pared by 2 bases and J by 6 bases, with 1 base of the junction left unmatched.

V usage is TRBV6-5 and J usage is TRBJ2-7; D remains ambiguous. The CDR3 loop spans 13 amino acids. Germline assignment: CDR1 MNHEY and CDR2 SVGAGI. V was cut by 6 bases and J by 0 bases, with 9 bases left in between. The CDR3: CASRSPSSYEQYF. The CDR3 DNA follows: TGTGCCAGCAGAAGTCCCAGCTCCTACGAGCAGTACTTC.

This sequence joins TRBV21-1 and TRBJ2-7; the table's D call TRBD2 went unverified against the DNA. TRBV21-1 is a listed pseudogene. This CDR3 spans 13 amino acids. CDR3 bases: TGTGCCAGCGGTCTAGCGGGAGGAGGTGAGCAGTACTTC. Its translation is CASGLAGGGEQYF.

V and J are TRBV28 and TRBJ1-2; D call uncertain. The germline V gene has CDR1 MDHEN and CDR2 SYDVKM. Trimming stripped 5 bases from V and 8 bases from J, with 12 bases between. The CDR3 is made up of 12 amino acids. The CDR3 spells CASSPPPGGYTF. For the CDR3, the DNA is TGTGCCAGCAGTCCGCCCCCGGGGGGCTACACCTTC.

The chain is built from TRBV28 and TRBJ1-1; weak D call: TRBD1 (6 bases). The CDR3 covers 14 residues. V lost 4 bases, J lost 8 bases, and 17 bases lay in between. The germline gives CDR1 MDHEN, CDR2 SYDVKM. DNA for the CDR3: TGTGCCAGCAGTTCCGGGACACCGGTGACCGAAGCTTTCTTT. It translates to CASSSGTPVTEAFF.

The rearrangement links TRBV6-6 to TRBJ2-7, with 10 bases identical to TRBD1. The CDR3 spans 14 residues. Losses at the gene ends were 8 bases for V and 9 bases for J; bases not matched to a gene: 13. Germline V CDR1 and CDR2: MNHNY, SVGAGI (reference sequence). CDR3 bases: TGTGCCAGCTACCGAGGGACAGGGGACCCGGTGCAGTACTTC. Its protein product is CASYRGTGDPVQYF.

The rearrangement joins TRBV9 to TRBJ1-2, with D perhaps TRBD1 (6 bases). CDR1 is SGDLS, CDR2 YYNGEE, per germline. Trimming shortened V by 2 bases and J by 8 bases, and 16 bases separated the two germline ends. The CDR3 has 14 amino acids. The CDR3: CASSVDRRPSGYTF. The DNA for the CDR3 is TGTGCCAGCAGCGTTGACAGGCGCCCTTCAGGCTACACCTTC.

The rearrangement links TRBV6-5 to TRBJ2-1; 10 bases align to TRBD1. J was trimmed by 0 bases and V by 4 bases; bases with no gene match: 3. This CDR3 spans 16 amino acids. CDR1 is MNHEY and CDR2 is SVGAGI in the germline V gene. This chain's CDR3 is CASSFGTGDSYNEQFF. Here the CDR3 DNA reads TGTGCCAGCAGTTTCGGGACAGGGGACTCCTACAATGAGCAGTTCTTC.

This chain joins TRBV4-1 and TRBJ2-1, with a tentative D call TRBD2 (5 bases). Deletions cut 1 base from V and 2 bases from J, with 15 bases between. Looked up from germline, CDR1 is MGHRA and CDR2 is YSYEKL. The CDR3 is 17 residues long. In nucleotides, the CDR3 is TGCGCCAGCAGCCAAGGCGCTCCGGGGAAGGCCTACAATGAGCAGTTCTTC. This encodes CASSQGAPGKAYNEQFF.

The rearrangement links TRBV7-2 to TRBJ1-2, with unresolved D. This CDR3 comprises 15 residues. Germline-derived CDR1 and CDR2 are SGHTA and FQGNSA. V was shortened by 1 base and J by 7 bases, with 16 bases between the two germline ends. This chain's CDR3 is CASSLVQVSPSGYTF. The CDR3 DNA reads TGTGCCAGCAGCTTAGTGCAGGTCAGTCCGTCTGGCTACACCTTC.

V usage is TRBV7-7 and J usage is TRBJ2-2; D gene ambiguous. V was pared by 5 bases and J by 5 bases, with 12 bases between. The CDR3 spans 14 residues. In germline, CDR1 is SSHAT, CDR2 FNYEAQ (reference sequence). DNA of the CDR3: TGTGCCAGCAGCGACGTCAGGAAGACCGGGGAGCTGTTTTTT. Amino acid sequence: CASSDVRKTGELFF.

Of note for this clone: A much larger clone lies a single base off, so this may be a read error. Other DNA sequences in the sample encode the same CDR3. The V and J genes are TRBV29-1 and TRBJ2-3; no reliable D call. Germline values: CDR1 SQVTM, CDR2 ANQGSEA. The CDR3 extends over 12 amino acids. Trimming cost V 3 bases and J 1 base, with 5 bases left between them. The CDR3 DNA follows: TGCAGCGTTGACCATGGCACAGATACGCAGTATTTT. This encodes CSVDHGTDTQYF.

V and J are TRBV4-1 and TRBJ2-7; D remains unclear. V was cut by 2 bases and J by 0 bases, with 8 bases left in between. The CDR3 is 14 residues long. Looked up from germline, CDR1 is MGHRA and CDR2 is YSYEKL. CDR3 residues: CASSQPQSSYEQYF. CDR3 DNA: TGCGCCAGCAGCCAACCACAGTCCTCCTACGAGCAGTACTTC.

Comment on this clone: Just one base apart from a much larger clone, this may be a read error. V gene TRBV6-5 combines with J gene TRBJ1-1; no clear D gene. CDR1 and CDR2 from the germline V gene are MNHEY and SVGAGI. The CDR3 runs 13 residues. V lost 2 bases to trimming and J lost 5 bases, with 9 bases between them. Here the CDR3 reads CASSYSAETEAFF. DNA of the CDR3: TGTGCCAGCAGTTACAGCGCGGAGACTGAAGCTTTCTTT.

The CDR3 is CASRSGLASNEQFF. The DNA for the CDR3 is TGTGCCAGCAGGTCGGGACTAGCGTCCAATGAGCAGTTCTTC. V usage is TRBV6-5 and J usage is TRBJ2-1, with 10 bases aligning to TRBD2. Germline V lookup: CDR1 MNHEY, CDR2 SVGAGI. The V segment lost 6 bases and the J segment 6 bases; nucleotides outside the gene matches: 5. The CDR3 covers 14 residues.

The rearrangement joins TRBV6-5 to TRBJ1-2; no clear D gene. Trimming took 6 bases from V and 4 from J, leaving 12 bases between them. Germline V CDR1 and CDR2: MNHEY, SVGAGI. The CDR3 extends over 13 amino acids. This CDR3 is CASSGFFPYGYTF. The CDR3 region has the DNA TGTGCCAGCAGCGGATTCTTTCCCTATGGCTACACCTTC.

The rearrangement links TRBV19 to TRBJ2-5; D is unresolved. CDR3 length: 15 amino acids. CDR1 and CDR2 (germline): LNHDA, SQIVND (reference sequence). Trimming removed 7 bases from V and 1 base from J, with 16 bases in between. CDR3: CASTAAGATQETQYF. CDR3 DNA sequence: TGTGCCAGTACGGCGGCAGGAGCCACCCAAGAGACCCAGTACTTC.

A word on this clone: Other DNA sequences within the sample encode an identical CDR3. The chain has TRBV5-1 and TRBJ2-5, with D maybe TRBD1 (8 bases). V lost 2 bases to trimming and J lost 0 bases, with 11 bases between them. Germline loops: CDR1 SGHRS, CDR2 YFSETQ. There are 15 residues in the CDR3. The CDR3 sequence: CASSLQGGYQETQYF. The CDR3 DNA sequence: TGCGCCAGCAGCTTACAGGGGGGGTACCAAGAGACCCAGTACTTC.

The CDR3 DNA is TGTGCCAGCAGCTTATTCGCGGTCACGGGGAACACTGAAGCTTTCTTT. This gives the protein CASSLFAVTGNTEAFF. The genes are TRBV7-3 and TRBJ1-1; D gene unclear. The CDR3 extends over 16 amino acids. The V end lost 2 bases, the J end lost 1 base, and 14 bases lay between the germline ends. From germline, CDR1 is SGHTA and CDR2 FQGTGA.

The J gene is TRBJ2-7, the V gene TRBV28, with TRBD1 identical over 8 bases. The V segment lost 6 bases and the J segment 3 bases; nucleotides outside the gene matches: 7. The CDR3 sequence is 14 residues long. Germline V gives CDR1 MDHEN, CDR2 SYDVKM. CDR3 sequence: CASRRPGQVYEQYF. The CDR3 nucleotides are TGTGCCAGCAGGCGACCGGGACAGGTCTACGAGCAGTACTTC.

This clone showed up just a few times. The V gene is TRBV2, the J gene TRBJ1-3; TRBD1 matches at 7 bases. The germline CDR1 and CDR2 sequences are SNHLY and FYNNEI. This CDR3 has 16 residues. V shed 5 bases and J 0 bases; nucleotides not matched to a gene: 7. In nucleotides, the CDR3 is TGTGCCAGCAGTCCCGGGACAGCCAGCTCTGGAAACACCATATATTTT. Translation gives CASSPGTASSGNTIYF. Using reference TRBV2 and TRBJ1-3 for the parts outside the CDR3, the full variable domain is EPEVTQTPSHQVTQMGQEVILRCVPISNHLYFYWYRQILGQKVEFLVSFYNNEISEKSEIFDDQFSVERPDGSNFTLKIRSTKLEDSAMYFCASSPGTASSGNTIYFGEGSWLTVV.

J is TRBJ2-1 and V is TRBV5-1; 10 bases align to TRBD2. The CDR3 has 15 amino acids. The germline V gene has CDR1 SGHRS and CDR2 YFSETQ. With 6 bases clipped from V and 2 bases from J, the junction kept 5 bases outside the gene matches. The CDR3, as DNA: TGCGCCAGCAATCCCCTAGCGGGGGCCTACAATGAGCAGTTCTTC. Protein: CASNPLAGAYNEQFF.